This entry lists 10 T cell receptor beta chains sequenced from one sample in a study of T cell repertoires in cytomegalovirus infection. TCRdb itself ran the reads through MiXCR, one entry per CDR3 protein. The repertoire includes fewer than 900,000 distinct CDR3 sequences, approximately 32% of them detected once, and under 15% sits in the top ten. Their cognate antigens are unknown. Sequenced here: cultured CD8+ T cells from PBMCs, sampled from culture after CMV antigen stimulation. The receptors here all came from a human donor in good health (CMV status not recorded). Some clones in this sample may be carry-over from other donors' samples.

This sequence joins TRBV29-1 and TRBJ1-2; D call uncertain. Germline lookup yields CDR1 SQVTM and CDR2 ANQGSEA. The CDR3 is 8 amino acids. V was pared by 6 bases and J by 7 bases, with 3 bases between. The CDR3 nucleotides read TGCAGCGTGACTGGCTACACCTTC. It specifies CSVTGYTF.

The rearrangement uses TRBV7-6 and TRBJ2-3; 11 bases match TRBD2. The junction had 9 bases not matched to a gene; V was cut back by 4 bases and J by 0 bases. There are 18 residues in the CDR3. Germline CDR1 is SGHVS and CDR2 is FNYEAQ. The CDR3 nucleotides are TGTGCCAGCAGCTCGACTAGCGGGGAAATGTATAGCACAGATACGCAGTATTTT. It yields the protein CASSSTSGEMYSTDTQYF.

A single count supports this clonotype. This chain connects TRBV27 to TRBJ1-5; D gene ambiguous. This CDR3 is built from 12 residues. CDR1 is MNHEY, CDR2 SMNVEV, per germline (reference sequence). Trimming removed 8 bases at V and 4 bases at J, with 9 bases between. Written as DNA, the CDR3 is TGTGCCAGCGCTAAGCCGAATCAGCCCCAGCATTTT. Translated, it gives CASAKPNQPQHF.

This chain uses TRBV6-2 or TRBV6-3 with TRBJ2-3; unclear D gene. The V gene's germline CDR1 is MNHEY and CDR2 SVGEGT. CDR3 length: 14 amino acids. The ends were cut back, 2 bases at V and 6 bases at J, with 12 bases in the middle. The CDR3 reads CASSYVRRADTQYF. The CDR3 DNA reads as TGTGCCAGCAGTTACGTCCGGCGCGCGGATACGCAGTATTTT.

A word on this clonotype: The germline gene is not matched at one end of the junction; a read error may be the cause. The CDR3 DNA follows: TGTGTCAGCAGCGCTACTCAGGGCTGGAACACTGAAGCTTTCTTT. Translated: CVSSATQGWNTEAFF. The rearrangement joins TRBV7-6 to TRBJ1-1, with TRBD1 as a possible D gene (5 bases). CDR1 is SGHVS, CDR2 FNYEAQ, per germline. CDR3 size: 15 residues.

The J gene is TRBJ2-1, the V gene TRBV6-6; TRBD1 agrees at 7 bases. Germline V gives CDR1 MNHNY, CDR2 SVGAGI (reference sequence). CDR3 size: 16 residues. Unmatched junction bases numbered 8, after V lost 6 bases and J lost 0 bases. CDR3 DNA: TGTGCCAGCAGCCGTACAGGGGAAGGCTCCTACAATGAGCAGTTCTTC. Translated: CASSRTGEGSYNEQFF.

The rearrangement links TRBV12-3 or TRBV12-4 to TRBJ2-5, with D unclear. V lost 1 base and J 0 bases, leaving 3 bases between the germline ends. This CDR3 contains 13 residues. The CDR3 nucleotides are TGTGCCAGCAGTTTAGAGTACCAAGAGACCCAGTACTTC. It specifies CASSLEYQETQYF.

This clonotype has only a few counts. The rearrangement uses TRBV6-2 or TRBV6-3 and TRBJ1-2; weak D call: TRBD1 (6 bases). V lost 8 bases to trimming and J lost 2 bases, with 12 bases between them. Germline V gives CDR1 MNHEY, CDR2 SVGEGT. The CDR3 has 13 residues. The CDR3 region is CASGDTFNYGYTF. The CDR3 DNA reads TGTGCCAGCGGGGACACGTTCAACTATGGCTACACCTTC.

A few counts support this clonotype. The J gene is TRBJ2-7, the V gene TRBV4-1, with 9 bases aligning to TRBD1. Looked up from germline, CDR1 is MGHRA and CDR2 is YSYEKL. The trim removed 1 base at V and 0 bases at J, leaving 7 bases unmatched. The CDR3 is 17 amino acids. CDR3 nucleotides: TGCGCCAGCAGCCAAGGTCACAGGGGGCCGAGCTCCTACGAGCAGTACTTC. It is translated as CASSQGHRGPSSYEQYF.

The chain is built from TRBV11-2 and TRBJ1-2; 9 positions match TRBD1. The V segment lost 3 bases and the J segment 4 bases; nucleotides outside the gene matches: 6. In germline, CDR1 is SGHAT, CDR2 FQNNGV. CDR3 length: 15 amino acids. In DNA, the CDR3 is TGTGCCAGCAGCTTTTCACCACAGGGGGCCTATGGCTACACCTTC. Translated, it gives CASSFSPQGAYGYTF.